Presented here are 30 T cell receptor beta chains from one specimen sequenced in a study of T cell changes during pregnancy in multiple sclerosis. Profiling relied on immunoSEQ multiplex PCR, and the TCRdb table lists in-frame clones only, not all of them. The data hold 40,000 or so clones, with around nine tenths observed a single time. The sequencing here drew on CD4+ T cells from peripheral blood mononuclear cells, taken in the first trimester of pregnancy. The receptor set was obtained from a female donor in good health, enrolled as a control in a pregnancy study.

The chain has TRBV4-3 and TRBJ2-2; 9 bases are shared with TRBD2. The V gene's germline CDR1 is LGHNA and CDR2 YSLEER. The V gene end was trimmed by 2 bases and the J gene end by 0 bases; junction bases not matched to a gene: 10. CDR3 length: 19 residues. For the CDR3, the DNA is TGCGCCAGCAGCCAAATTCTCCTTCTAGCGGGGACGAACACCGGGGAGCTGTTTTTT. Protein sequence: CASSQILLLAGTNTGELFF.

The rearrangement links TRBV28 to TRBJ2-7, with a possible D match to TRBD1 (6 bases). The CDR3 is made up of 12 amino acids. V was trimmed by 5 bases and J by 3 bases, leaving 8 bases between them. The germline V gene has CDR1 MDHEN and CDR2 SYDVKM. The CDR3 region has the DNA TGTGCCAGCAGTACAGGGTTCTACGAGCAGTACTTC. This codes for CASSTGFYEQYF.

The V gene is TRBV19, the J gene TRBJ1-3, with 8 bases matching TRBD1. The CDR3 is 19 residues long. Germline loops: CDR1 LNHDA, CDR2 SQIVND (reference sequence). V shed 5 bases, J shed 0 bases, and the junction held 15 bases outside the gene matches. The CDR3 nucleotides are TGTGCCAGTAGTCCCGGGACAGGACAAGGCCTCCTCTCTGGAAACACCATATATTTT. This encodes CASSPGTGQGLLSGNTIYF.

The genes are TRBV5-6 and TRBJ1-5; D is uncertain. This CDR3 has 12 residues. Germline V gene sequence: CDR1 SGHDT, CDR2 YYEEEE. The germline V and J ends were trimmed by 0 bases and 7 bases, with 5 bases remaining between them. This CDR3 reads CASSLGSQPQHF. For the CDR3, the DNA is TGTGCCAGCAGCTTGGGTTCGCAGCCCCAGCATTTT.

CDR3 coding DNA: TGTGCCAGCAGCGAGCCCGGAGGCAATCAGCCCCAGCATTTT. Translated, it gives CASSEPGGNQPQHF. V is TRBV6-1 and J is TRBJ1-5; D is ambiguous. Trimming shortened V by 6 bases and J by 2 bases, and 11 bases separated the two germline ends. The CDR3 consists of 14 residues. Per the germline V gene, CDR1 is MNHNS and CDR2 is SASEGT.

V gene TRBV7-9 combines with J gene TRBJ1-2; the match to TRBD1 covers 12 bases. CDR1 and CDR2 from the germline V gene are SEHNR and FQNEAQ (reference sequence). V gave up 5 bases and J gave up 4 bases; unmatched junction bases: 11. The CDR3 is made up of 17 amino acids. CDR3 bases: TGTGCCAGCAGCCCCCGGTTGGGACAGGGGGCGTCCTATGGCTACACCTTC. Translated: CASSPRLGQGASYGYTF. The variable domain in full, completed from reference TRBV7-9 and TRBJ1-2, reads DTGVSQNPRHKITKRGQNVTFRCDPISEHNRLYWYRQTLGQGPEFLTYFQNEAQLEKSRLLSDRFSAERPKGSFSTLEIQRTEQGDSAMYLCASSPRLGQGASYGYTFGSGTRLTVV.

The V and J genes are TRBV6-5 and TRBJ2-3, with D perhaps matching TRBD2 (6 bases). V was shortened by 5 bases and J by 0 bases, with 9 bases between the two germline ends. The CDR3 is 14 residues long. The V gene's germline CDR1 is MNHEY and CDR2 SVGAGI. The CDR3 sequence: CASSGGSSTDTQYF. CDR3 sequence (DNA): TGTGCCAGCAGTGGAGGGTCTAGCACAGATACGCAGTATTTT.

This sequence joins TRBV2 and TRBJ1-4, with 7 bases aligning to TRBD1. V dropped 6 bases and J dropped 5; count of bases not matched to a gene: 6. The CDR3 consists of 14 residues. The germline gives CDR1 SNHLY, CDR2 FYNNEI. The CDR3 loop is CASSKRDSNEKLFF. The CDR3 coding sequence is TGTGCCAGCAGCAAGAGGGACAGCAATGAAAAACTGTTTTTT. The whole variable domain, remainder taken from reference TRBV2 and TRBJ1-4, is EPEVTQTPSHQVTQMGQEVILRCVPISNHLYFYWYRQILGQKVEFLVSFYNNEISEKSEIFDDQFSVERPDGSNFTLKIRSTKLEDSAMYFCASSKRDSNEKLFFGSGTQLSVL.

The chain carries TRBV6-5 and TRBJ1-2; 9 nucleotides match TRBD1. The trim removed 6 bases at V and 8 bases at J, leaving 7 bases unmatched. Germline-derived CDR1 and CDR2 are MNHEY and SVGAGI. The CDR3 has 13 amino acids. The CDR3 region is CASSLQGARGYTF. DNA of the CDR3: TGTGCCAGCAGCTTACAGGGGGCGCGGGGCTACACCTTC.

The rearrangement links TRBV7-6 to TRBJ2-1, with 10 bases matching TRBD2. Germline values: CDR1 SGHVS, CDR2 FNYEAQ. J lost 6 bases, V lost 4 bases, and 6 bases had no gene match. This CDR3 is 15 amino acids long. In nucleotides, the CDR3 is TGTGCCAGCAGCTCTAGCGGGGGCGCCTCCAATGAGCAGTTCTTC. Translating it yields CASSSSGGASNEQFF.

The genes are TRBV7-3 and TRBJ2-3; 9 nucleotides agree with TRBD2. The CDR3 length is 15 residues. Germline-derived CDR1 and CDR2 are SGHTA and FQGTGA. V lost 3 bases and J lost 4; bases outside the gene matches: 5. Written as DNA, the CDR3 is TGTGCCAGCAGCTTCGCGGGGGGGCCAGCAGATACGCAGTATTTT. Amino acids: CASSFAGGPADTQYF.

The chain joins TRBV6-1 to TRBJ2-3; 7 nucleotides agree with TRBD1. Germline V gene sequence: CDR1 MNHNS, CDR2 SASEGT. The CDR3 runs 17 residues. V lost 4 bases and J lost 0; bases outside the gene matches: 10. The CDR3 protein is CASSVRRTGLSTDTQYF. The CDR3 DNA sequence: TGTGCCAGCAGTGTAAGGAGGACAGGCCTAAGCACAGATACGCAGTATTTT.

The J gene is TRBJ1-2, the V gene TRBV4-3; weak D call: TRBD1 (5 bases). This CDR3 region has 18 residues. The germline gives CDR1 LGHNA, CDR2 YSLEER. The V end lost 0 bases, the J end lost 0 bases, and 17 bases lay between the germline ends. The CDR3 here is CASSQDYIGAAANYGYTF. As DNA, the CDR3 is TGCGCCAGCAGCCAAGATTATATAGGGGCAGCAGCTAACTATGGCTACACCTTC.

Written as DNA, the CDR3 is TGTGCCAGCGGAAAGGGACTAGCGGCTAGCACAGATACGCAGTATTTT. Translated, it gives CASGKGLAASTDTQYF. The V and J genes are TRBV5-4 and TRBJ2-3; TRBD2 matches 11 bases. CDR3 length equals 16 residues. J lost 0 bases, V lost 7 bases, and 7 bases had no gene match. Germline CDR1 is SGHNT and CDR2 is YYREEE (reference sequence).

The chain joins TRBV7-2 to TRBJ2-7; maybe TRBD2 (5 bases). V was pared by 2 bases and J by 7 bases, with 15 bases between. The CDR3 has 14 amino acids. Germline loops: CDR1 SGHTA, CDR2 FQGNSA. CDR3 in amino acids: CASSLSRDSQEQYF. The CDR3 DNA follows: TGTGCCAGCAGCTTATCCCGGGATTCGCAAGAGCAGTACTTC.

CDR3 sequence: CASSQGQTTYTGELFF. DNA for the CDR3: TGCGCCAGCAGCCAGGGACAGACGACCTACACCGGGGAGCTGTTTTTT. This sequence joins TRBV4-3 and TRBJ2-2; 7 bases match TRBD1. The CDR3 is 16 residues long. From germline, CDR1 is LGHNA and CDR2 YSLEER. Losses at the gene ends were 3 bases for V and 3 bases for J; bases not matched to a gene: 7.

The chain carries TRBV4-1 and TRBJ1-6, with D unresolved. Looked up from germline, CDR1 is MGHRA and CDR2 is YSYEKL. The CDR3 runs 16 residues. V was clipped by 4 bases and J by 3 bases, with 13 bases between them. The CDR3 region has the DNA TGCGCCAGCAGCCCAACTCCATCGTACTATAATTCACCCCTCCACTTT. This gives the protein CASSPTPSYYNSPLHF.

This chain links TRBV2 with TRBJ2-1; 10 nucleotides agree with TRBD2. V lost 3 bases and J lost 8; bases outside the gene matches: 10. Per germline, CDR1 SNHLY and CDR2 FYNNEI. The CDR3 contains 16 residues. CDR3 loop: CASSEAAGGPRDEQFF. In DNA, the CDR3 is TGTGCCAGCAGTGAGGCAGCGGGGGGGCCTAGGGATGAGCAGTTCTTC.

The genes are TRBV5-8 and TRBJ2-3; 9 bases fit TRBD1. Losses at the gene ends were 3 bases for V and 7 bases for J; bases not matched to a gene: 6. The CDR3 extends over 14 amino acids. CDR1 SGHTS and CDR2 YDEGEE come from the germline V gene. In nucleotides, the CDR3 is TGTGCCAGCAGCTCACAGGGGGCGATGAATACGCAGTATTTT. Its translation: CASSSQGAMNTQYF.

The gene calls are TRBV2 and TRBJ1-5; D remains unclear. Germline loops: CDR1 SNHLY, CDR2 FYNNEI. The CDR3 length is 14 residues. V was trimmed by 7 bases and J by 4 bases, leaving 14 bases between them. This chain's CDR3 is CASTEGSPNQPQHF. The CDR3 nucleotides are TGTGCCAGCACCGAAGGGAGCCCAAATCAGCCCCAGCATTTT.

The J gene is TRBJ1-1, the V gene TRBV7-8; D unresolved. The CDR3 consists of 15 residues. Germline lookup yields CDR1 SGHVS and CDR2 FQNEAQ. Between the trimmed V and J ends, which lost 8 bases and 0 bases, there was a span of 16 bases. The CDR3 region is CASGLSGLLNTEAFF. The CDR3 bases are TGTGCCAGCGGGCTTAGCGGACTGCTGAACACTGAAGCTTTCTTT.

The rearrangement links TRBV5-5 to TRBJ1-3; no definite D call. V was cut by 1 base and J by 1 base, with 12 bases left in between. CDR3 length equals 16 residues. CDR1 is SGHKS and CDR2 is YYEKEE in the germline V gene (reference sequence). The CDR3 region is CASSLSPSRSGNTIYF. In nucleotides, the CDR3 is TGTGCCAGCAGCTTGTCTCCTTCCCGTTCTGGAAACACCATATATTTT.

This clone came up once. J is TRBJ2-3 and V is TRBV19; 7 bases are shared with TRBD1. The CDR3 has 13 amino acids. Germline assignment: CDR1 LNHDA and CDR2 SQIVND (reference sequence). Unmatched junction bases numbered 12, after V lost 9 bases and J lost 9 bases. Here the CDR3 reads CASQWGQSGTQYF. CDR3 DNA: TGTGCCAGCCAATGGGGACAGTCTGGGACGCAGTATTTT.

This chain links TRBV7-2 with TRBJ1-4; perhaps TRBD1 as D (6 bases). The ends were cut back, 5 bases at V and 6 bases at J, with 10 bases in the middle. The length of the CDR3 is 13 residues. Germline V gene sequence: CDR1 SGHTA, CDR2 FQGNSA. DNA for the CDR3: TGTGCCAGCAGCCGGGACAAAGATGAAAAACTGTTTTTT. Its protein is CASSRDKDEKLFF.

This chain links TRBV28 with TRBJ1-1, with 10 bases that match TRBD1. The CDR3 contains 15 residues. Germline V lookup: CDR1 MDHEN, CDR2 SYDVKM. Trimming at V came to 2 bases and at J to 3 bases, leaving 3 bases not matched to a gene. CDR3 DNA: TGTGCCAGCAGTTTAAGGACAGGGGGACACACTGAAGCTTTCTTT. Translated: CASSLRTGGHTEAFF.

The CDR3 protein is CASSPRGGVREKLFF. CDR3 DNA sequence: TGCGCCAGCAGCCCAAGGGGGGGGGTTCGGGAAAAACTGTTTTTT. The rearrangement joins TRBV4-3 to TRBJ1-4; tentatively, D is TRBD1 (6 bases). Trimming cost V 4 bases and J 8 bases, with 17 bases left between them. Germline lookup yields CDR1 LGHNA and CDR2 YSLEER. This CDR3 comprises 15 residues.

About this clone itself: This specimen includes other DNA sequences encoding the same CDR3. The chain is built from TRBV19 and TRBJ2-4; D is possibly TRBD2 (5 bases). V was trimmed by 6 bases and J by 2 bases, leaving 8 bases between them. Germline CDR1 LNHDA, CDR2 SQIVND (reference sequence). The CDR3 has 13 residues. CDR3 protein: CASREGPKNIQYF. CDR3 DNA: TGTGCCAGTAGAGAGGGTCCCAAAAACATTCAGTACTTC.

The chain has TRBV9 and TRBJ2-5; 13 bases align to TRBD2. Trimming took 3 bases from V and 4 from J; bases not matched to a gene: 3. The germline V gene has CDR1 SGDLS and CDR2 YYNGEE. The CDR3 runs to 15 residues. For the CDR3, the DNA is TGTGCCAGCAGCGGGGGGACTAGCGGGGCAGAGACCCAGTACTTC. As protein: CASSGGTSGAETQYF.

The J gene is TRBJ2-7, the V gene TRBV9; D ambiguous. The V and J ends lost 1 base and 0 bases respectively, with 14 bases between them. The CDR3 sequence is 16 residues long. The germline gives CDR1 SGDLS, CDR2 YYNGEE. The CDR3 region is CASSVLGGGSSYEQYF. For the CDR3, the DNA is TGTGCCAGCAGCGTATTAGGCGGCGGATCCTCCTACGAGCAGTACTTC.

The chain links TRBV30 to TRBJ2-2, with 8 bases matching TRBD2. The CDR3 totals 16 residues. Germline CDR1 reads GTSNPN; CDR2 reads SVGIG (reference sequence). J gave up 5 bases and V 0 bases, and 8 bases lay outside the gene matches. CDR3 nucleotide sequence: TGTGCCTGGAGTGTAACGACGGGGGGGCGGACCGGGGAGCTGTTTTTT. Its translation is CAWSVTTGGRTGELFF.